This is a list of T cell receptor beta chains from one sample in a study of radiotherapy plus CTLA-4 blockade in lung cancer. This table comes from immunoSEQ multiplex PCR, and its TCRdb copy is limited to in-frame clones, with some not included. The sample lists about 14,000 clones, roughly 86% seen once, with about an eighth in the top ten. The input for sequencing was peripheral blood, taken from a patient treated with radiotherapy plus ipilimumab. The origin of the receptors is a human donor with non-small cell lung cancer that progressed on radiotherapy plus ipilimumab. Some clones in this sample may be carry-over from other donors' samples. The CDR3 runs from the conserved cysteine through the conserved F or W. A D gene is named only where the DNA matches it firmly. Clone size is given for some rows only: seen once, a few or many times, or a class if the clone is expanded.

J | D | size | V | CDR3 | DNA
TRBJ2-1 | NA | NA | TRBV7-2 | CASSYAGWEQFF | TGTGCCAGCAGCTACGCGGGGTGGGAGCAGTTCTTC
TRBJ2-6 | NA | NA | TRBV5-4 | CASSFGNSGANVLTF | TGTGCCAGCAGCTTCGGGAACTCTGGGGCCAACGTCCTGACTTTC
TRBJ1-2 | TRBD1 | NA | TRBV11-2 | CASSLGGQGNYGYTF | TGTGCCAGCAGCTTAGGGGGACAGGGTAACTATGGCTACACCTTC
TRBJ1-5 | NA | NA | TRBV16 | CASNQFRGINQPQHF | TGTGCCAGCAACCAATTTCGAGGGATCAATCAGCCCCAGCATTTT
TRBJ1-1 | TRBD1 | NA | TRBV19 | CASRKDRGRFVNTEAFF | TGTGCCAGTAGAAAGGACAGGGGGCGATTTGTGAACACTGAAGCTTTCTTT
TRBJ2-7 | NA | NA | TRBV19 | CASSIGKGRADLREQYF | TGTGCCAGTAGTATCGGGAAGGGCCGGGCAGATTTACGCGAGCAGTACTTC
TRBJ1-3 | NA | NA | TRBV7-8 | CASSLGRQGFSGNTIYF | TGTGCCAGCAGCTTAGGTCGCCAGGGTTTCTCTGGAAACACCATATATTTT
TRBJ2-7 | NA | once | TRBV4-1 | CASSQDKRGFLGYEQYF | TGCGCCAGCAGCCAGGACAAAAGGGGGTTCTTAGGCTACGAGCAGTACTTC
TRBJ2-3 | TRBD2 | NA | TRBV7-2 | CASSYIAGEVTDTQYF | TGTGCCAGCAGCTACATAGCGGGAGAGGTCACAGATACGCAGTATTTT
TRBJ2-7 | TRBD2 | NA | TRBV5-1 | CASGAGGSSYEQYF | TGCGCCAGCGGGGCGGGGGGAAGCTCCTACGAGCAGTACTTC
TRBJ2-3 | TRBD1 | NA | TRBV2 | CASSEITGVRADTQYF | TGTGCCAGCAGTGAAATCACAGGGGTTCGAGCAGATACGCAGTATTTT
TRBJ2-7 | NA | NA | TRBV12-1 | CASTGTARGESIYEQYF | TGTGCCAGCACCGGGACTGCTAGGGGAGAAAGTATCTACGAGCAGTACTTC
TRBJ2-7 | TRBD2 | NA | TRBV29-1 | CSVETSGRSYEQYF | TGCAGCGTTGAGACTAGCGGGAGGTCCTACGAGCAGTACTTC
TRBJ2-7 | NA | few | TRBV11-2 | CATGSAGMENEQYF | TGTGCCACCGGGTCGGCGGGTATGGAAAACGAGCAGTACTTC
TRBJ2-7 | TRBD1 | medium-sized | TRBV6-5 | CASSYRRDRSYEQYF | TGTGCCAGCAGTTACAGAAGGGACAGATCCTACGAGCAGTACTTC
TRBJ1-5 | NA | once | TRBV2 | CASRSTGNQPQHF | TGTGCCAGCAGGTCGACAGGCAATCAGCCCCAGCATTTT
TRBJ2-2 | NA | NA | TRBV7-3 | CASSLGGMTGELFF | TGTGCCAGCAGCTTAGGGGGGATGACCGGGGAGCTGTTTTTT
TRBJ1-1 | TRBD1 | NA | TRBV7-2 | CASSSGQGLGTEAFF | TGTGCCAGCAGCTCAGGACAGGGTCTGGGCACTGAAGCTTTCTTT
TRBJ2-7 | TRBD1 | NA | TRBV10-3 | CAIRGQGTEQYF | TGTGCCATCAGAGGACAGGGCACCGAGCAGTACTTC
TRBJ1-1 | NA | NA | TRBV19 | CASRDTFTEAFF | TGTGCCAGTAGGGACACCTTCACTGAAGCTTTCTTT
TRBJ1-1 | TRBD1 | few | TRBV5-6 | CASSLGTGRTEAFF | TGTGCCAGCAGCTTAGGGACAGGTAGGACTGAAGCTTTCTTT
TRBJ1-2 | NA | NA | TRBV19 | CASSMRQILTF | TGTGCCAGTAGTATGAGACAGATACTCACCTTC
TRBJ2-1 | TRBD2 | NA | TRBV14 | CASSPIRLAGTEFLYNEQFF | TGTGCCAGCAGCCCAATTCGACTAGCGGGAACCGAGTTCCTATACAATGAGCAGTTCTTC
TRBJ2-7 | NA | NA | TRBV15 | CATSSDRVSYEQYF | TGTGCCACCAGCAGCGACAGAGTCTCCTACGAGCAGTACTTC
TRBJ1-2 | NA | once | TRBV27 | CASRLVSGGYTF | TGTGCCAGCAGGCTCGTTTCTGGCGGCTACACCTTC
TRBJ1-5 | NA | once | TRBV11-2 | CASSLNRVDQPQHF | TGTGCCAGCAGCTTAAACAGGGTTGATCAGCCCCAGCATTTT
TRBJ2-1 | NA | NA | TRBV29-1 | CSARTRGRDEQFF | TGCAGCGCACGGACTCGGGGTCGGGATGAGCAGTTCTTC
TRBJ2-7 | TRBD1 | NA | TRBV5-5 | CASMGTGAAYEQYF | TGTGCCAGCATGGGGACAGGGGCCGCCTACGAGCAGTACTTC
TRBJ2-7 | NA | NA | TRBV19 | CASSIVGGGDEQYF | TGTGCCAGTAGTATAGTCGGAGGGGGCGACGAGCAGTACTTC
TRBJ2-5 | TRBD1 | NA | TRBV9 | CASSEGTARQETQYF | TGTGCCAGCAGCGAGGGGACAGCTAGGCAAGAGACCCAGTACTTC
TRBJ2-1 | TRBD1 | NA | TRBV6-6 | CASSSSTGVNEQFF | TGTGCCAGCAGCTCCTCAACAGGGGTGAATGAGCAGTTCTTC
TRBJ1-3 | NA | NA | TRBV5-6 | CASTLTPQVAGNTIYF | TGTGCCAGCACCCTCACCCCTCAGGTTGCTGGAAACACCATATATTTT
TRBJ2-1 | TRBD1 | once | TRBV27 | CASSFLTGTDNCNEQFF | TGTGCCAGCAGTTTCCTTACCGGGACAGACAATTGCAATGAGCAGTTCTTC
TRBJ2-1 | NA | few | TRBV11-3 | CASSLRGAGYNEQFF | TGTGCCAGCAGCTTACGCGGGGCGGGGTACAATGAGCAGTTCTTC
TRBJ2-2 | TRBD1 | NA | TRBV27 | CASSLTGTVNTGELFF | TGTGCCAGCAGTTTAACCGGGACAGTCAACACCGGGGAGCTGTTTTTT
TRBJ2-1 | TRBD2 | NA | TRBV5-8 | CASSFSGRAWNEQFF | TGTGCCAGCAGCTTTAGCGGGAGGGCCTGGAATGAGCAGTTCTTC
TRBJ2-3 | NA | NA | TRBV19 | CASSTSGSGTDTQYF | TGTGCCAGTAGTACGTCCGGTAGCGGCACAGATACGCAGTATTTT
TRBJ2-1 | NA | NA | TRBV4-3 | CASSQEAGGEQFF | TGCGCCAGCAGCCAAGAGGCGGGCGGTGAGCAGTTCTTC
TRBJ1-1 | NA | NA | TRBV28 | CASSLWAANTEAFF | TGTGCCAGCAGTTTGTGGGCAGCGAACACTGAAGCTTTCTTT
TRBJ2-7 | NA | NA | TRBV25-1 | CASRAGVTYEQYF | TGTGCCAGCAGAGCAGGCGTCACCTACGAGCAGTACTTC
TRBJ1-1 | NA | NA | TRBV7-6 | CASSLGASGTTEAFF | TGTGCCAGCAGCTTAGGTGCGTCAGGTACCACTGAAGCTTTCTTT
TRBJ2-5 | TRBD2 | NA | TRBV5-1 | CASSLGLAGGSGETQYF | TGCGCCAGCAGCTTGGGACTAGCGGGAGGGTCCGGGGAGACCCAGTACTTC